The clone carrying this TCR beta chain turned up a few times. Antigen specificity is unknown. V was clipped by 6 bases and J by 7 bases, with 19 bases between them. CDR3 length: 14 residues. Germline lookup yields CDR1 SEHNR and CDR2 FQNEAQ (reference sequence). This specimen comes from a study of blood T cells in healthy people across ages. With each sample, at least 6 micrograms of total RNA were extracted. A second PCR of about 7 to 12 cycles used a sample-barcoded 5' primer and a J-beta primer mix. Each CDR3 protein is one row after TCRdb ran MiXCR on the 5' RACE reads. The sample lists hundreds of thousands of distinct CDR3 sequences; 56% were seen once. Regarding the study as a whole: Older age went with lower TCR beta diversity per million T cells, in a roughly linear way.

This chain links TRBV7-9 with TRBJ2-7; D may be TRBD1 (6 bases). The sequence was collected from a man aged 40-49 years in good health. The sequencing sample was made of blood. The CDR3, as DNA: TGTGCCAGCAGTTGGAGTCAGGGGTTGGGGGAGCAGTACTTC. It specifies CASSWSQGLGEQYF.